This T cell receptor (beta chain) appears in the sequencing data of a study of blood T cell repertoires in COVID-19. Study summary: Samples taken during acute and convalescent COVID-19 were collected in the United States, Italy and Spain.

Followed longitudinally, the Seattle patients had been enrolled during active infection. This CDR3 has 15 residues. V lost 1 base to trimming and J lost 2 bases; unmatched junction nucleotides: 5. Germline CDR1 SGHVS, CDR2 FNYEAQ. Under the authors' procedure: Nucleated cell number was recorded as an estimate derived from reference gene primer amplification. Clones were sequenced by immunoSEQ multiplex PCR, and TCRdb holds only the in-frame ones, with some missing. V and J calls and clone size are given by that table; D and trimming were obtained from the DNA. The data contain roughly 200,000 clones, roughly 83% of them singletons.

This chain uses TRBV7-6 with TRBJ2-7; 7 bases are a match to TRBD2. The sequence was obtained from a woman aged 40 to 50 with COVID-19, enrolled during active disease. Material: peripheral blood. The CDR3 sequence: CASSLGTSGPYEQYF. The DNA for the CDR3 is TGTGCCAGCAGCTTAGGGACTAGTGGGCCCTACGAGCAGTACTTC.